One and the same sample provided the 23 T cell receptor beta chains below, sequenced in a study of molecular identifiers for immune sequencing clone quantification. Using its own MiXCR run on the PCR reads, TCRdb lists one record per CDR3 protein. Here the sample spans approximately 630,000 distinct CDR3 sequences, roughly 27% being singletons. Sequencing used naive CD8+ T cells from blood, with Jurkat cell RNA spiked in. Subset noted: FACS-sorted CD8+CD4-CCR7+CD45RA+ naive T cells. Receptors were obtained from a human donor in good health. Some libraries in this study had Jurkat cell RNA spiked in.

This clonotype occurred many times. The CDR3 coding sequence is TGTGCCAGCAGCCCTCCAGCAGGGGATACGCAGTATTTT. Protein sequence: CASSPPAGDTQYF. The chain links TRBV13 to TRBJ2-3, with D tentatively TRBD1 (5 bases). V lost 5 bases to trimming and J lost 6 bases, with 12 bases between them. The CDR3 loop spans 13 amino acids. The germline V gene encodes CDR1 PRHDT and CDR2 FYEKMQ (reference sequence).

This clonotype was observed at least ten times. The chain carries TRBV12-3 or TRBV12-4 and TRBJ2-2, with no clear D. There are 12 residues in the CDR3. Trimming left V 6 bases short and J 2 bases short, with 4 bases between. The CDR3 spells CASSSNTGELFF. Here the CDR3 DNA reads TGTGCCAGCAGCTCTAACACCGGGGAGCTGTTTTTT.

The V and J genes are TRBV10-3 and TRBJ1-1; unclear D gene. The CDR3 has 13 residues. V lost 10 bases and J 1 base, leaving 13 bases between the germline ends. Germline V gene data show CDR1 as ENHRY and CDR2 as SYGVKD. In nucleotides, the CDR3 is TGTGCCACTGGGTACCAGGAGAACACTGAAGCTTTCTTT. Its protein product is CATGYQENTEAFF.

This clonotype was detected many times. This sequence joins TRBV24-1 and TRBJ2-6, with TRBD1 matching over 11 bases. In germline, CDR1 is KGHDR, CDR2 SFDVKD. Trimming took 9 bases from V and 1 from J; bases not matched to a gene: 7. This CDR3 is 17 amino acids long. DNA for the CDR3: TGTGCCACCGGAGCACGGGACAGGGGGTCTGGGGCCAACGTCCTGACTTTC. Protein product: CATGARDRGSGANVLTF.

As regards this clonotype: Just one base apart from a much larger clone, this may be a read error. This chain connects TRBV9 to TRBJ2-3; no clear D gene. The better agreement between TRBJ1-5 and the DNA end casts doubt on the J call. This CDR3 has 15 residues. Germline CDR1 SGDLS, CDR2 YYNGEE. The CDR3 DNA sequence: TGTGCCAGCAGCTCGAGCTCTAGGAACACAGATACGCAGCATTTT. Translation gives CASSSSSRNTDTQHF.

The chain links TRBV15 to TRBJ2-2, with TRBD2 identical over 7 bases. With V trimmed by 7 bases and J by 3 bases, 11 bases remained unmatched. CDR1 LNHNV and CDR2 YYDKDF come from the germline V gene (reference sequence). The CDR3 extends over 16 amino acids. For the CDR3, the DNA is TGTGCCACCAACACACGGGAGCGGGGTCACACCGGGGAGCTGTTTTTT. Translating gives CATNTRERGHTGELFF.

This chain connects TRBV11-3 to TRBJ2-3; no clear D gene. CDR1 is SGHNT and CDR2 is YENEEA in the germline V gene. The CDR3 length is 13 residues. V lost 4 bases, J lost 4 bases, and 9 bases lay in between. Written as DNA, the CDR3 is TGTGCCAGCAGCTCCGTAGTGGCAGATACGCAGTATTTT. Amino acids: CASSSVVADTQYF.

The chain combines TRBV10-3 with TRBJ2-5; 11 bases are shared with TRBD2. This CDR3 has 17 amino acids. Germline lookup yields CDR1 ENHRY and CDR2 SYGVKD. V gave up 3 bases and J gave up 0 bases; unmatched junction bases: 6. CDR3 nucleotide sequence: TGTGCCATCAGTGATTCGGTAGCGGGGGGGTACCAAGAGACCCAGTACTTC. Protein sequence: CAISDSVAGGYQETQYF.

There are a few counts of this clonotype. The CDR3 spells CASSELPGDTDTQYF. In DNA, the CDR3 is TGTGCCAGCAGTGAGTTGCCGGGGGACACAGATACGCAGTATTTT. The chain uses TRBV2 and TRBJ2-3; the D gene is possibly TRBD2 (6 bases). CDR1 is SNHLY and CDR2 is FYNNEI in the germline V gene. The CDR3 contains 15 residues. With 3 bases removed from V and 2 bases from J, the gap between germline ends came to 12 bases.

A word on this clonotype: A much larger clone differs by one base, so this may be a read error. The CDR3 sequence is CASRPTTDGQALF. CDR3 nucleotide sequence: TGTGCCAGCAGACCGACTACCGACGGGCAAGCTCTCTTT. This sequence joins TRBV12-3 or TRBV12-4 and TRBJ1-1; D gene unclear. CDR3 length: 13 residues.

V is TRBV7-9 and J is TRBJ2-1; 8 nucleotides match TRBD1. V lost 4 bases and J lost 5; bases outside the gene matches: 10. The CDR3 is made up of 16 amino acids. CDR1 SEHNR and CDR2 FQNEAQ come from the germline V gene (reference sequence). CDR3 DNA: TGTGCCAGCAGCTCAACTCAGGGGGCCCTGGACAATGAGCAGTTCTTC. It yields the protein CASSSTQGALDNEQFF.

This clonotype was counted ten times or more. The rearrangement joins TRBV20-1 to TRBJ2-7; 10 bases fit TRBD2. Trimming took 0 bases from V and 3 from J; bases not matched to a gene: 5. Germline CDR1 DFQATT, CDR2 SNEGSKA (reference sequence). The CDR3 is made up of 15 amino acids. CDR3 DNA sequence: TGCAGTGCTAGAGATCTAGCTAGCGGGAGCTACGAGCAGTACTTC. Translation: CSARDLASGSYEQYF.

This clonotype was counted many times. This chain joins TRBV20-1 and TRBJ1-1; D possibly corresponds to TRBD1 (5 bases). Germline lookup yields CDR1 DFQATT and CDR2 SNEGSKA (reference sequence). The CDR3 totals 15 residues. The CDR3 nucleotides are TGCAGCGTCGGGTCCCGTTTCGGGGCCAACACTGAAGCTTTCTTT. This sequence encodes CSVGSRFGANTEAFF.

In regard to this clonotype: One junction end does not reproduce the germline sequence, and a read error may be involved. CDR3 nucleotides: TGCGCCCGCAGCCAAGATCGGGGGACTAGCCTCTACAATGAGCAGTTCTTC. Amino acid sequence: CARSQDRGTSLYNEQFF. This chain links TRBV4-3 with TRBJ2-1, with 9 bases matching TRBD2. This CDR3 contains 17 residues. Germline V lookup: CDR1 LGHNA, CDR2 YSLEER.

This clonotype was seen only a few times. The V call is TRBV19, the J call TRBJ2-7; 8 bases agree with TRBD2. The CDR3 totals 16 residues. V was pared by 5 bases and J by 3 bases, with 12 bases of the junction left unmatched. Germline CDR1 and CDR2: LNHDA and SQIVND (reference sequence). For the CDR3, the DNA is TGTGCCAGTAGTCCCTTTTTCGGGGGGGGCCGCTACGAGCAGTACTTC. Translating gives CASSPFFGGGRYEQYF.

The chain is built from TRBV2 and TRBJ1-2, with D uncertain. Germline CDR1 reads SNHLY; CDR2 reads FYNNEI. Trimming pared 6 bases from V and 0 bases from J, leaving 14 bases between. The CDR3 sequence is 15 residues long. CDR3 sequence reads: CASSAVDVTNYGYTF. CDR3 nucleotide sequence: TGTGCCAGCAGCGCCGTCGACGTCACTAACTATGGCTACACCTTC.

This clonotype was counted many times. This chain joins TRBV7-9 and TRBJ2-3; TRBD2 agrees at 9 bases. From germline, CDR1 is SEHNR and CDR2 FQNEAQ (reference sequence). This CDR3 region has 16 residues. V shed 3 bases, J shed 4 bases, and the junction held 8 bases outside the gene matches. The CDR3 sequence is CASSFRGRAVADTQYF. DNA for the CDR3: TGTGCCAGCAGCTTTCGCGGGAGGGCGGTGGCAGATACGCAGTATTTT.

This clonotype was counted only a few times. The chain is built from TRBV3-1 and TRBJ2-5; TRBD2 aligns across 10 bases. V was clipped by 1 base and J by 7 bases; unmatched bases: 9. The CDR3 contains 16 residues. The germline gives CDR1 LGHDT, CDR2 YNNKEL (reference sequence). CDR3 protein: CASSQGTSGARGTQYF. The CDR3 DNA is TGTGCCAGCAGCCAAGGGACTAGCGGAGCTAGAGGGACCCAGTACTTC.

Only a few counts were recorded for this clonotype. This sequence joins TRBV6-4 and TRBJ2-1; 7 bases are shared with TRBD2. V lost 3 bases and J lost 3; bases outside the gene matches: 2. The CDR3 is 14 amino acids. Germline assignment: CDR1 MRHNA and CDR2 SNTAGT. Written as DNA, the CDR3 is TGTGCCAGCAGTGAAACTAGCGACTACAATGAGCAGTTCTTC. Encoded protein: CASSETSDYNEQFF.

This chain uses TRBV12-3 or TRBV12-4 with TRBJ1-1; D is ambiguous. The CDR3 covers 15 residues. V was shortened by 5 bases and J by 0 bases, with 13 bases between the two germline ends. Here the CDR3 DNA reads TGTGCCAGCAGTCCGCCGACCAGAATGAACACTGAAGCTTTCTTT. This sequence encodes CASSPPTRMNTEAFF.

This sequence joins TRBV19 and TRBJ2-7; possible D gene TRBD2, 5 bases. V lost 1 base and J 4 bases, leaving 8 bases between the germline ends. This CDR3 comprises 13 residues. Germline assignment: CDR1 LNHDA and CDR2 SQIVND (reference sequence). For the CDR3, the DNA is TGTGCCAGTAGTATAGCCAGCGGTTACGAGCAGTACTTC. Protein product: CASSIASGYEQYF.

This clonotype occurred many times. This chain links TRBV24-1 with TRBJ2-3, with D tentatively TRBD2 (5 bases). The V end lost 4 bases, the J end lost 6 bases, and 19 bases lay between the germline ends. The V gene's germline CDR1 is KGHDR and CDR2 SFDVKD. The CDR3 totals 16 residues. The CDR3, as DNA: TGTGCCACCAGTGACCCCGACCCCGTCGCGGGCGATACGCAGTATTTT. Translation gives CATSDPDPVAGDTQYF.

This clonotype showed up just a few times. This chain connects TRBV12-3 or TRBV12-4 to TRBJ2-3; a weak D match, TRBD1 (6 bases). Trimming pared 5 bases from V and 2 bases from J, leaving 20 bases between. The CDR3 is 17 amino acids. CDR3 sequence (DNA): TGTGCCAGCAGTCCCCCTCCCGGGACACCTACCACAGATACGCAGTATTTT. This encodes CASSPPPGTPTTDTQYF.